The present T cell receptor (beta chain) was sequenced within a study of blood T cell repertoires in COVID-19. Across the whole study: Acute-phase and convalescent COVID-19 samples originated in the United States, Italy and Spain. Sources were T cells, B-cell-depleted T cells, or PBMCs; the material itself was cDNA or gDNA.

Original analysis: Reference gene primer amplification in the assay estimated nucleated cell counts. TCRdb's table, derived via immunoSEQ multiplex PCR, lists solely in-frame clones and lacks some. V and J calls plus clone size are reproduced from that table; the DNA served to infer D and trimming. The data contain 110,000 to 150,000 clones, 85% to 90% of them seen just once; the ten biggest clones take up 3.5% to 5.5%. The CDR3 has 14 amino acids. With 4 bases removed from V and 1 base from J, the gap between germline ends came to 10 bases. CDR1 and CDR2 from the germline V gene are LGHDT and YNNKEL (reference sequence).

This chain links TRBV3-1 (or the pseudogene TRBV3-2) with TRBJ1-1; possibly TRBD1 for D (5 bases). Sequenced material: peripheral blood. This TCR came from a woman in her forties with acute or convalescent COVID-19. The CDR3 nucleotides read TGTGCCAGCAGCCCTCAGGGCGCGAACACTGAAGCTTTCTTT. It codes for CASSPQGANTEAFF.